Listed below are T cell receptor beta chains from one sample, sequenced in a study of human T cells and chemical hapten exposure. MiXCR, applied by TCRdb to the RACE reads, yields one record per CDR3 protein. Seen here are about 110,000 distinct CDR3 sequences, approximately 10% observed once, and the top ten hold around 3.6%. The sequenced sample was whole blood, obtained in connection with sensitization to the hapten diphenylcyclopropenone (DPC). These receptors were collected from a woman in her 40s with alopecia areata. Some clones in this sample may be carry-over from other donors' samples. The CDR3 runs from the conserved cysteine through the conserved F or W. The order of the fields is D gene, J gene, V gene, clone size, CDR3 DNA, CDR3 protein. A D gene is named only where the DNA matches it firmly. Clone size, where shown, is once, few, many, or a class for clones that have expanded.

>TRBD2|TRBJ2-7|TRBV27|few
TGTGCCAGCAGACGTAGGACTAGCGCCGTAACCAATCCTCCCTACGAGCAGTACTTC
CASRRRTSAVTNPPYEQYF
>TRBD1|TRBJ1-1|TRBV12-3/TRBV12-4|many
TGTGCCAGCAGTTTCGGGGACAGCCGGAACACTGAAGCTTTCTTT
CASSFGDSRNTEAFF
>-|TRBJ1-4|TRBV7-9|-
TGTGCCAGCAGCTCCCCGGGAGCTGATAATGAAAAACTGTTTTTT
CASSSPGADNEKLFF
>TRBD2|TRBJ2-1|TRBV4-2|-
TGTGCCAGCAGCCCCCTAGCGGGAGGGCCCTCCTACAATGAGCAGTTCTTC
CASSPLAGGPSYNEQFF
>-|TRBJ1-1|TRBV18|few
TGTGCCAGCTCACCGGGTATAGACAATGAAGCTTTCTTT
CASSPGIDNEAFF
>-|TRBJ2-3|TRBV18|few
TGTGCCAGCTCACCGGCGTTGGCAGATACGCAGTATTTT
CASSPALADTQYF
>TRBD2|TRBJ2-1|TRBV11-2|-
TGTGCCAGCAGCAGCAGACTAGCGGGGGGGCCACGTGAGCAGTTCTTC
CASSSRLAGGPREQFF
>-|TRBJ2-2|TRBV5-6|many
TGTGCCAGTAGAACCGGGACACCGATGACCGGGGAGCTGTTTTTT
CASRTGTPMTGELFF
>-|TRBJ1-2|TRBV7-2|few
TGTGCCAGCACACCAACAACCTCAGCTAACTATGGCTACACCTTC
CASTPTTSANYGYTF
>-|TRBJ1-2|TRBV18|many
TGTGCCAGCTCACCGCCCGGGACGCCCTATGGCTACACCTTC
CASSPPGTPYGYTF
>TRBD1|TRBJ1-1|TRBV29-1|many
TGCAGCGTTGATGGACAGGGTTCGGACACTGAAGCTTTCTTT
CSVDGQGSDTEAFF
>TRBD2|TRBJ2-1|TRBV20-1|-
TGCAGTGCTCCCCGACTAGCGGGTACCAATGAGCAGTTCTTC
CSAPRLAGTNEQFF
>-|TRBJ2-4|TRBV29-1|few
TGCAGCGTATCCGGGACTTACAAAAACATTCAGTACTTC
CSVSGTYKNIQYF
>TRBD1|TRBJ2-3|TRBV29-1|many
TGCAGCGCCGCCCGGGACAGGGGAACCACAGATACGCAGTATTTT
CSAARDRGTTDTQYF
>TRBD1|TRBJ1-2|TRBV18|few
TGTGCCAGCTCTCTTCGGACAGGGGGCGACTATGGCTACACCTTC
CASSLRTGGDYGYTF
>-|TRBJ2-2|TRBV5-4|many
TGTGCCAGCAGCTCTCCAACACAGGGGAACACCGGGGAGCTGTTTTTT
CASSSPTQGNTGELFF
>TRBD2|TRBJ2-2|TRBV9|many
TGTGCCAGCAGCATGCGACTAGCGGGGGGCCCTGGAGGCGCCGGGGAGCTGTTTTTT
CASSMRLAGGPGGAGELFF
>-|TRBJ1-3|TRBV6-5|few
TGTGCCAGCAGTGCCCGACAGGCGAGCTCTGGAAACACCATATATTTT
CASSARQASSGNTIYF
>TRBD2|TRBJ2-3|TRBV7-9|many
TGTGCCAGCAGCCCACTGGGGAGCGGGGGGCCACCTAGCACAGATACGCAGTATTTT
CASSPLGSGGPPSTDTQYF
>-|TRBJ2-1|TRBV6-2/TRBV6-3|few
TGTGCCAGCAGCAAATTGACGGGATACAATGAGCAGTTCTTC
CASSKLTGYNEQFF
>TRBD2|TRBJ2-7|TRBV11-2|few
TGTGCCAGCAGCTTAGGAATAGCGGGCATTAGGAGATACGAGCAGTACTTC
CASSLGIAGIRRYEQYF
>-|TRBJ1-1|TRBV11-2|few
TGTGCCAGCCGCCAAGGGAACACTGAAGCTTTCTTT
CASRQGNTEAFF
>-|TRBJ2-1|TRBV12-3/TRBV12-4|few
TGTGCCAGCAGTTTAGTAAGTCGGAACAATGAGCAGTTCTTC
CASSLVSRNNEQFF
>-|TRBJ2-7|TRBV19|-
TGTGCCAGTAGTATAGATCCCCCGGGTAGGAGCGAGCAGTACTTC
CASSIDPPGRSEQYF
>-|TRBJ2-5|TRBV7-9|-
TGTGCCAGCAGCTTAGCTGGGGTCGAGACCCAGTACTTC
CASSLAGVETQYF
>-|TRBJ2-6|TRBV14|few
TGTGCCAGCAGCCAAGTATGGCGACACTCTGGGGCCAACGTCCTGACTTTC
CASSQVWRHSGANVLTF
>-|TRBJ1-2|TRBV4-1|many
TGCGCCAGCAGCCAAGTCGACATGGGACTCTCTAACTATGGCTACACCTTC
CASSQVDMGLSNYGYTF
>TRBD1|TRBJ2-7|TRBV20-1|-
TGCAGTGCAGGGGACCGGGACAGGGCTCTCTACGAGCAGTACTTC
CSAGDRDRALYEQYF
>-|TRBJ2-4|TRBV20-1|many
TGCAGTGCTACCGGGACAACCCTAGCCAAAAACATTCAGTACTTC
CSATGTTLAKNIQYF
>-|TRBJ2-3|TRBV29-1|-
TGCAGCGCCCCAGAAGCAGGGGCGGCAGATACGCAGTATTTT
CSAPEAGAADTQYF
>TRBD2|TRBJ2-7|TRBV7-2|many
TGTGCCAGCAGCTTAGCGGCCAGGACTAGCGGATCCTACGAGCAGTACTTC
CASSLAARTSGSYEQYF
>TRBD2|TRBJ2-7|TRBV5-1|many
TGCGCCAGCAGCCCGGCCGCGGGAGGCACCTACGAGCAGTACTTC
CASSPAAGGTYEQYF
>-|TRBJ2-1|TRBV7-9|many
TGTGCCAGCAGCCAAAGGGTCTCGGTGGCCTACAATGAGCAGTTCTTC
CASSQRVSVAYNEQFF
>-|TRBJ1-5|TRBV6-6|few
TGTGCCAGCAGTTACTGGAGAGACGATACTCAGCCCCAGCATTTT
CASSYWRDDTQPQHF
>-|TRBJ2-3|TRBV9|-
TGTGCCAGCAGCGTTCGGGGGTCGGATACGCAGTATTTT
CASSVRGSDTQYF
>-|TRBJ2-3|TRBV13|many
TGTGCCAGCAGCTCCGTTAAGGGGTCTCTAGATACGCAGTATTTT
CASSSVKGSLDTQYF
>TRBD2|TRBJ2-2|TRBV4-3|-
TGCGCCAGCAGCCAAGATCTCCCTAGCGGGAGGGATACCGGGGAGCTGTTTTTT
CASSQDLPSGRDTGELFF
>-|TRBJ1-6|TRBV20-1|many
TGCAGTGCCAGAGGTGTCCAGGGGCCCAATTCACCCCTCCACTTT
CSARGVQGPNSPLHF
>-|TRBJ2-3|TRBV7-2|-
TGTGCCAGCAGCTTAGAAGGCCGGGGCCGAAGGGCAGATACGCAGTATTTT
CASSLEGRGRRADTQYF
>-|TRBJ2-1|TRBV19|many
TGTGCCAGTACCTCGGAGGACAGCCTGGGGAATGAGCAGTTCTTC
CASTSEDSLGNEQFF
>-|TRBJ1-3|TRBV27|few
TGTGCCAGCAGTTCAGGGGCTGGAAACACCATATATTTT
CASSSGAGNTIYF
>TRBD1|TRBJ1-2|TRBV11-2|few
TGTGCCAGCAGCCCGAGGGCAGGGGGCGCGGGAGGCTACACCTTC
CASSPRAGGAGGYTF
>TRBD2|TRBJ2-1|TRBV20-1|-
TGCAGCACCCCCGGGACTAGCGGGGGGGCGGGTGAGCAGTTCTTC
CSTPGTSGGAGEQFF